This is a list of T cell receptor beta chains from one sample in a study of technical replicates of blood from a few donors. Repertoires were generated with immunoSEQ multiplex PCR, while TCRdb's copy carries only in-frame clones and drops some. The repertoire holds about 73,000 clones, with roughly 93% as singletons. The material sequenced was T cells isolated from PBMCs. The receptors come from a human donor in good health. Each CDR3 is given with its conserved first and last residue. Fields, in order: V gene, clone size, D gene, J gene, CDR3 protein, CDR3 DNA. D genes are given only for firm matches. The listing skips clone size in some rows; elsewhere it reads once, few, many or a size class.

>TRBV18|-|-|TRBJ2-5
CASSPIDRRTQYF
TGTGCCAGCTCACCAATAGACAGAAGGACCCAGTACTTC
>TRBV19|once|TRBD1|TRBJ1-6
CASSSNYRGSYNSPLHF
TGTGCCAGTAGCAGTAACTACAGGGGATCCTATAATTCACCCCTCCACTTT
>TRBV5-1|-|-|TRBJ2-7
CASSLVPTRGGSAYEQYF
TGCGCCAGCAGCTTGGTCCCCACCAGAGGGGGTTCGGCCTACGAGCAGTACTTC
>TRBV5-1|-|-|TRBJ2-7
CASSTTGLGSYEQYF
TGCGCCAGCAGCACTACAGGGTTGGGCTCCTACGAGCAGTACTTC
>TRBV28|-|TRBD2|TRBJ2-5
CASSRPRGREAQETQYF
TGTGCCAGCAGTCGCCCGAGGGGTCGGGAGGCCCAAGAGACCCAGTACTTC
>TRBV19|-|-|TRBJ2-5
CASSMVVAQETQYF
TGTGCCAGTAGTATGGTAGTAGCCCAAGAGACCCAGTACTTC
>TRBV6-4|-|-|TRBJ2-3
CASSRSGDTQYF
TGTGCCAGCAGTCGTAGCGGAGATACGCAGTATTTT
>TRBV28|once|-|TRBJ1-5
CASTQSNQPQHF
TGTGCCAGCACCCAGAGCAATCAGCCCCAGCATTTT
>TRBV5-1|-|-|TRBJ2-7
CASSLMEGSAEQYF
TGCGCCAGCAGCTTGATGGAGGGCTCGGCCGAGCAGTACTTC
>TRBV9|-|-|TRBJ1-5
CASSERHQGPQHF
TGTGCCAGCAGCGAGAGACACCAGGGGCCCCAGCATTTT
>TRBV5-6|-|-|TRBJ2-1
CASSLEAGSYPNEQFF
TGTGCCAGCAGCTTGGAGGCCGGGAGCTATCCCAATGAGCAGTTCTTC
>TRBV4-1|once|-|TRBJ1-1
CASSPRGADTEAFF
TGCGCCAGCAGCCCTCGGGGGGCAGACACTGAAGCTTTCTTT
>TRBV5-1|-|-|TRBJ1-4
CASSLARGFDEKLFF
TGCGCCAGCAGCTTGGCGCGGGGCTTCGATGAAAAACTGTTTTTT